The clone carrying this T cell receptor beta chain came up a few times. CDR1 and CDR2 from the germline V gene are SGHAT and FQNNGV. The CDR3 consists of 14 residues. These data belong to a study of blood T cells in healthy people across ages. About the study: Template switching picked up about one barcoded beta molecule for each two T cells.

Total RNA, at least 5 micrograms per sample, was extracted from PBMCs. The authors ran a second PCR of 7 to 11 cycles using a sample-barcoded 5' primer and a J-beta primer mix. Every sample produced at least 3 million CDR3-containing paired-end reads. TCRdb passed the 5' RACE reads through MiXCR, listing each CDR3 protein once. The repertoire holds hundreds of thousands of distinct CDR3 sequences, with roughly a quarter as singletons. The rearrangement joins TRBV11-2 to TRBJ2-5; a weak D match, TRBD2 (5 bases). The end of the DNA is better explained by TRBJ2-1, so the J call may be wrong. Sequences were obtained from blood. The clonotype was recovered from a woman aged 65 to 85 in good health. Written as DNA, the CDR3 is TGTGCCAGCACCAACACCGAGAGGGTCCATGAGCAGTTCTTC. Protein: CASTNTERVHEQFF.